The T cell receptor (beta chain) described here comes from a study of blood T cell repertoires in COVID-19. Germline V CDR1 and CDR2: SEHNR, FQNEAQ (reference sequence). V was pared by 3 bases and J by 5 bases, with 3 bases of the junction left unmatched. The CDR3 is made up of 15 amino acids. The repertoire was sequenced with immunoSEQ multiplex PCR; TCRdb's copy has only in-frame clones and lacks some. The table lists around 500,000 clones, 88% of them singletons. This chain links TRBV7-9 with TRBJ2-5, with 13 bases that match TRBD2. The specimen was PBMCs or T cells enriched from blood (not recorded which). The TCR sequence derives from a woman in her forties who had recovered from COVID-19. CDR3 nucleotides: TGTGCCAGCAGCTTCCCACTAGCGGGAGGGGAGACCCAGTACTTC. Protein: CASSFPLAGGETQYF.